Below are 27 T cell receptor beta chains sequenced from a single sample in a study of cytotoxic CD8 clonotypes in ibrutinib-treated CLL. Only in-frame clones appear in the TCRdb table, and some are missing; sequencing was by immunoSEQ multiplex PCR. The sample has about 49,000 clones; 45% to 55% are singletons. The source was PBMCs, collected after 12 months of ibrutinib treatment. All receptors come from a human donor with chronic lymphocytic leukemia.

J is TRBJ1-5 and V is TRBV9, with D unresolved. V lost 1 base and J lost 0, with 2 bases in between. This CDR3 contains 13 residues. Per germline, CDR1 SGDLS and CDR2 YYNGEE. The CDR3 DNA is TGTGCCAGCAGCGTAAATAGCAATCAGCCCCAGCATTTT. It encodes CASSVNSNQPQHF.

A few counts support this clone. V is TRBV6-1 and J is TRBJ1-4, with D maybe TRBD1 (6 bases). V was pared by 6 bases and J by 8 bases, with 16 bases between. Looked up from germline, CDR1 is MNHNS and CDR2 is SASEGT. The CDR3 length is 14 residues. CDR3 sequence: CASSGGPGNEKLFF. The CDR3 DNA sequence: TGTGCCAGCAGCGGGGGGCCGGGTAACGAAAAACTGTTTTTT.

V and J are TRBV29-1 and TRBJ2-1; 7 bases agree with TRBD1. Germline V gives CDR1 SQVTM, CDR2 ANQGSEA. The CDR3 is 12 residues long. V trimming: 7 bases; J trimming: 5 bases; junction bases outside the gene matches: 5. In DNA form, the CDR3 reads TGCAGCGACCGGGACAGACACAATGAGCAGTTCTTC. Translating gives CSDRDRHNEQFF.

The chain links TRBV21-1 to TRBJ1-6; the listed D gene, TRBD1, was not tested against the DNA. TRBV21-1 is a pseudogene. The CDR3 covers 16 residues. CDR3 loop: CASSKGWDRGNSPLHF. DNA of the CDR3: TGTGCCAGCAGCAAAGGTTGGGACAGGGGTAATTCACCCCTCCACTTT.

The J gene is TRBJ1-5, the V gene TRBV28, with D maybe TRBD1 (6 bases). V shed 6 bases and J shed 6 bases, with 18 bases lying between them. CDR3 length equals 15 residues. Germline values: CDR1 MDHEN, CDR2 SYDVKM. The CDR3 is CASSGPVGTTQPQHF. The CDR3 nucleotides read TGTGCCAGCAGCGGACCGGTTGGGACAACTCAGCCCCAGCATTTT.

This clone was detected many times. The chain has TRBV29-1 and TRBJ2-1; the match to TRBD2 covers 10 bases. V lost 0 bases to trimming and J lost 8 bases; unmatched junction nucleotides: 10. CDR1 is SQVTM and CDR2 is ANQGSEA in the germline V gene. The CDR3 loop spans 16 amino acids. CDR3 sequence: CSVEDLRASGSHEQFF. CDR3 sequence (DNA): TGCAGCGTTGAAGATTTAAGGGCTAGCGGGAGCCATGAGCAGTTCTTC.

The CDR3 spells CASSSRQGEGYTF. Here the CDR3 DNA reads TGTGCCAGCAGCTCCAGACAGGGTGAGGGCTACACCTTC. The rearrangement links TRBV7-3 to TRBJ1-2; 7 bases are a match to TRBD1. Germline-derived CDR1 and CDR2 are SGHTA and FQGTGA. Unmatched junction bases numbered 7, after V lost 4 bases and J lost 8 bases. The CDR3 runs to 13 residues.

This clone was recorded a few times. The J gene is TRBJ2-4, the V gene TRBV2; 8 bases agree with TRBD1. Trimming at V came to 7 bases and at J to 3 bases, leaving 8 bases not matched to a gene. Germline CDR1 reads SNHLY; CDR2 reads FYNNEI. The CDR3 is 15 amino acids. In DNA, the CDR3 is TGTGCCAGCATTACGGACAGGGCAGACAAAAACATTCAGTACTTC. Translation: CASITDRADKNIQYF.

This chain uses TRBV18 with TRBJ2-1; TRBD2 matches at 10 bases. Germline V gene lookup returns CDR1 KGHSH and CDR2 LQKENI. V lost 0 bases, J lost 3 bases, and 5 bases stayed unmatched. This CDR3 has 17 amino acids. CDR3 region: CASSPPLAGVYYNEQFF. In DNA, the CDR3 is TGTGCCAGCTCACCACCGCTAGCGGGAGTTTACTACAATGAGCAGTTCTTC.

This CDR3 is CASIGEEKQYF. Written as DNA, the CDR3 is TGTGCCAGCATCGGGGAGGAGAAGCAGTACTTC. V usage is TRBV2 and J usage is TRBJ2-7; tentative D call: TRBD2 (6 bases). This CDR3 is 11 amino acids long. V was shortened by 7 bases and J by 8 bases, with 12 bases between the two germline ends. The germline CDR1 and CDR2 sequences are SNHLY and FYNNEI.

The chain carries TRBV5-4 and TRBJ2-7; 8 bases match TRBD1. Germline V gene sequence: CDR1 SGHNT, CDR2 YYREEE (reference sequence). The CDR3 is 16 amino acids. V was pared by 5 bases and J by 4 bases, with 14 bases of the junction left unmatched. The CDR3 bases are TGTGCCAGCAGTTCCGCCACCCAGGGGGCTTGGTACGAGCAGTACTTC. As protein: CASSSATQGAWYEQYF.

This clone was counted between two and nine times. The V call is TRBV7-9, the J call TRBJ1-4; 8 bases match TRBD1. Germline-derived CDR1 and CDR2 are SEHNR and FQNEAQ (reference sequence). After removal of 1 base from V and 5 bases from J, the junction contained 0 bases not matched to a gene. The CDR3 loop spans 14 amino acids. In DNA, the CDR3 is TGTGCCAGCAGCTTAGGACAGGGGAATGAAAAACTGTTTTTT. Protein product: CASSLGQGNEKLFF.

CDR3 residues: CASSSLQGGEQYF. For the CDR3, the DNA is TGTGCCAGCAGCTCCCTCCAGGGCGGAGAGCAGTACTTC. The chain is built from TRBV7-2 and TRBJ2-7; TRBD1 might be the D (5 bases). V shed 4 bases and J shed 7 bases, with 14 bases lying between them. Germline CDR1 SGHTA, CDR2 FQGNSA. The CDR3 sequence is 13 residues long.

V is TRBV6-6 and J is TRBJ1-5, with D tentatively TRBD1 (6 bases). Per germline, CDR1 MNHNY and CDR2 SVGAGI (reference sequence). The CDR3 is 16 amino acids. V lost 6 bases, J lost 0 bases, and 15 bases lay in between. The chain's CDR3 is CASRLGQFYSNQPQHF. As DNA, the CDR3 is TGTGCCAGCAGACTCGGACAGTTTTATAGCAATCAGCCCCAGCATTTT.

The chain is built from TRBV18 and TRBJ2-7; 7 bases align to TRBD1. CDR1 is KGHSH and CDR2 is LQKENI in the germline V gene. This CDR3 has 15 residues. With V trimmed by 0 bases and J by 0 bases, 2 bases remained unmatched. CDR3 DNA: TGTGCCAGCTCACCACCCGGACAGGCCTCCTACGAGCAGTACTTC. It codes for CASSPPGQASYEQYF.

The table lists this clone with a few counts. The rearrangement uses TRBV19 and TRBJ1-4; 10 nucleotides line up with TRBD1. This CDR3 contains 14 residues. The germline CDR1 and CDR2 sequences are LNHDA and SQIVND (reference sequence). J was trimmed by 7 bases and V by 6 bases; bases with no gene match: 5. The CDR3 nucleotides are TGTGCCAGTAGGAGGGACAGGGGCAGTGAAAAACTGTTTTTT. Its protein is CASRRDRGSEKLFF.

The chain has TRBV29-1 and TRBJ2-5; 8 nucleotides line up with TRBD2. Germline trimming cut 8 bases from V and 2 bases from J; bases unmatched to any gene: 7. Germline V lookup: CDR1 SQVTM, CDR2 ANQGSEA. The CDR3 totals 13 residues. The CDR3 DNA reads as TGCAGCTCACGCGGGAGGTTGCAAGAGACCCAGTACTTC. Translated: CSSRGRLQETQYF.

This clone was seen at least ten times. The chain combines TRBV19 with TRBJ2-1; tentatively, D is TRBD1 (5 bases). CDR3 size: 13 residues. Germline CDR1 is LNHDA and CDR2 is SQIVND (reference sequence). V gave up 3 bases and J gave up 3 bases, with 6 bases separating them. CDR3 nucleotides: TGTGCCAGTAGTATCCAGGGCTACAATGAGCAGTTCTTC. Protein sequence: CASSIQGYNEQFF.

Only one count was recorded for this clone. The V and J genes are TRBV18 and TRBJ1-2; TRBD1 matches at 7 bases. This CDR3 region has 15 residues. Losses at the gene ends were 6 bases for V and 0 bases for J; bases not matched to a gene: 7. Germline values: CDR1 KGHSH, CDR2 LQKENI. CDR3 region: CASSPGQQANYGYTF. CDR3 sequence (DNA): TGTGCCAGCTCGCCGGGACAGCAAGCTAACTATGGCTACACCTTC.

V and J are TRBV2 and TRBJ2-2; D is undetermined. Trimming stripped 1 base from V and 4 bases from J, with 7 bases between. CDR1 SNHLY and CDR2 FYNNEI come from the germline V gene. This CDR3 is built from 14 residues. CDR3 sequence: CASSEGGFTGELFF. The CDR3 DNA reads as TGTGCCAGCAGTGAAGGGGGTTTCACCGGGGAGCTGTTTTTT.

The chain joins TRBV20-1 to TRBJ2-7; tentative D call: TRBD1 (6 bases). Germline loops: CDR1 DFQATT, CDR2 SNEGSKA (reference sequence). This CDR3 region has 11 residues. V was trimmed by 4 bases and J by 3 bases, leaving 7 bases between them. In DNA, the CDR3 is TGCAGTGCTACCAGGGGCTACGAGCAGTACTTC. Encoded protein: CSATRGYEQYF.

V is TRBV6-6 and J is TRBJ1-1; 9 bases agree with TRBD1. The V gene's germline CDR1 is MNHNY and CDR2 SVGAGI (reference sequence). This CDR3 spans 15 amino acids. The ends lost 5 bases at V and 1 base at J; junction bases unmatched: 5. The CDR3 nucleotides are TGTGCCAGCAGTCCACAGGGGGCGCGGAACACTGAAGCTTTCTTT. Translated: CASSPQGARNTEAFF.

This chain connects TRBV18 to TRBJ2-7; D not certain. The ends were cut back, 0 bases at V and 6 bases at J, with 9 bases in the middle. Germline V gives CDR1 KGHSH, CDR2 LQKENI. The length of the CDR3 is 13 residues. The CDR3 sequence: CASSPPVGSEQYF. The CDR3 DNA follows: TGTGCCAGCTCACCACCGGTAGGGTCCGAGCAGTACTTC.

The chain employs TRBV7-9 and TRBJ2-2; the D gene is possibly TRBD2 (7 bases). The CDR3 runs to 15 residues. V was trimmed by 7 bases and J by 3 bases, leaving 15 bases between them. The germline gives CDR1 SEHNR, CDR2 FQNEAQ (reference sequence). The CDR3 DNA is TGTGCCAGCACCCGACGGGGGGCTGACACCGGGGAGCTGTTTTTT. It codes for CASTRRGADTGELFF.

J is TRBJ1-1 and V is TRBV19; no reliable D call. CDR1 is LNHDA and CDR2 is SQIVND in the germline V gene (reference sequence). Trimming cost V 5 bases and J 5 bases, with 12 bases left between them. CDR3 length: 13 amino acids. Here the CDR3 DNA reads TGTGCCAGTAGTCCACCTCAAGGAACTGAAGCTTTCTTT. It specifies CASSPPQGTEAFF.

V usage is TRBV9 and J usage is TRBJ2-1; tentatively, D is TRBD1 (6 bases). CDR1 and CDR2 from the germline V gene are SGDLS and YYNGEE. V was pared by 3 bases and J by 4 bases, with 8 bases between. The CDR3 loop spans 13 amino acids. The CDR3 nucleotides are TGTGCCAGCAGCGAGGACAGTTACAATGAGCAGTTCTTC. Translation: CASSEDSYNEQFF.

The chain couples TRBV18 to TRBJ2-5, with a weak D call TRBD1 (6 bases). CDR3 length: 13 amino acids. Germline V gene data show CDR1 as KGHSH and CDR2 as LQKENI. The V gene lost 2 bases and the J gene lost 7 bases, with 11 bases spanning the gap. The CDR3 DNA is TGTGCCAGCTCACCAGACAGGACGGGGACCCAGTACTTC. It specifies CASSPDRTGTQYF. Full variable domain (rest looked up from reference TRBV18 and TRBJ2-5): NAGVMQNPRHLVRRRGQEARLRCSPMKGHSHVYWYRQLPEEGLKFMVYLQKENIIDESGMPKERFSAEFPKEGPSILRIQQVVRGDSAAYFCASSPDRTGTQYFGPGTRLLVL.